The present TCR beta chain was sequenced within a study of blood T cells in healthy people across ages (dated by TCRdb to 2014 to 2015). For the study in its entirety: In model experiments, roughly one uniquely barcoded TCR beta cDNA molecule per two T cells was captured by template switching. Donors were grouped into four age groups: young (average 16 years), middle-aged (around 39), aged (around 60) and long-lived (about 90). To avoid experimental bias, donors of different ages were distributed randomly across sequencing lanes. Using deep sequencing normalized with unique cDNA molecular identifiers, the study measured how TCR beta repertoire diversity changes with age. For two donors (one aged 18 to 29 and one aged 80 or older), the study analyzed two additional independent replicas of 1 million unique cDNA reads from the same blood draw.

What the research found in general, with its limitations: A strong correlation was found between observed TCR beta diversity and the percentage of naive T cells measured by flow cytometry. Because the CMV infection status of the donors was unknown, age-related changes in expanded clonotypes may potentially have been confounded. Estimates of total diversity based on one million sequenced T cells were regarded as lower bounds and as underestimates. Because profiling used bulk unsorted PBMCs, naive and antigen-experienced compartments could not be compared conclusively. As age increased, observed TCR beta diversity per million T cells dropped in a roughly linear way, and a significant reduction was already evident by age 40. Compared with the aged group, the long-lived group had more naive CD4+ T cells, fewer expanded clones and increased TCR diversity, suggesting age selection.

On this clonotype: No cognate antigen has been identified for it. No base quality information exists; no much larger clone differs at one position.

From the cysteine up to the phenylalanine, the CDR3 has a length of 14 residues. The retained sequence is limited to the CDR3, 42 bases, with the frame set at the first base. Between the V and J ends, shortened by 6 bases and 6 bases respectively, the junction contains 15 bases. CDR1 MNHEY and CDR2 SVGAGI are derived from the germline V gene. Library preparation was by 5' RACE. The sequencer was an Illumina HiSeq 2500. A second PCR of 7 to 11 cycles was performed with a sample-barcoded 5' primer and a J-beta primer mix. Each TCR beta cDNA molecule received a unique molecular identifier from a template-switch 5' adaptor carrying 12 random nucleotides. Each sample yielded at least 2.5 million CDR3-containing paired-end reads. All of the RNA was converted into first-strand cDNA using the Mint cDNA synthesis kit, with a TRBC-specific oligonucleotide serving as the primer. Following uracil-DNA glycosylase treatment, a first 18-cycle PCR with universal primers M1SS and BC2_uni_R was performed on all cDNA. The source study handled its data this way. For normalization, 1 million high-quality reads were randomly selected from each sample, with every read carrying a distinct molecular identifier. Instead of being binned into consensus sequences, reads that shared molecular identifiers were thrown out. MiTCR, run with a Q25 quality threshold and the strictest error-elimination algorithm, handled CDR3 identification, clonotype clustering and error correction. Lower-bound total TCR beta diversity was estimated with a nonparametric unseen species model using Euler transformation. TCRdb took the public reads, trimmed them with fastp at Q25, ran MiXCR for clone calling and kept in-frame beta chains. Rows merge per CDR3 protein into single entries with the most common DNA and genes. The V and J calls and clone size are TCRdb's, not the authors'. The sample profile shows over 600,000 distinct CDR3 sequences; less than 60% of them were found once. The top ten clones comprise around 18% of the sample.

Donors were 30 to 45 systemically healthy Caucasian individuals from Russia aged 6 to 90 years. Each donor gave 8 to 10 milliliters of peripheral blood, collected into EDTA-treated Vacutainer tubes. Ficoll-Paque density-gradient centrifugation was used to isolate PBMCs, with at least 7 million per sample. Trizol reagent was used to extract total RNA from PBMCs, with at least 5.5 micrograms per sample. Naive CD45RAhigh/CD27high T cell percentages were measured by flow cytometry on a PBMC aliquot from every donor. Sample: blood. This chain joins TRBV6-5 to TRBJ2-4; the D gene is tentatively TRBD1 or TRBD2, each matching 5 bases. The receptor comes from a man aged 80 or over in good health. CDR3 protein: CASRPGTVGNIQYF. The sequenced DNA: TGTGCCAGCAGACCCGGGACGGTCGGAAACATTCAGTACTTC.